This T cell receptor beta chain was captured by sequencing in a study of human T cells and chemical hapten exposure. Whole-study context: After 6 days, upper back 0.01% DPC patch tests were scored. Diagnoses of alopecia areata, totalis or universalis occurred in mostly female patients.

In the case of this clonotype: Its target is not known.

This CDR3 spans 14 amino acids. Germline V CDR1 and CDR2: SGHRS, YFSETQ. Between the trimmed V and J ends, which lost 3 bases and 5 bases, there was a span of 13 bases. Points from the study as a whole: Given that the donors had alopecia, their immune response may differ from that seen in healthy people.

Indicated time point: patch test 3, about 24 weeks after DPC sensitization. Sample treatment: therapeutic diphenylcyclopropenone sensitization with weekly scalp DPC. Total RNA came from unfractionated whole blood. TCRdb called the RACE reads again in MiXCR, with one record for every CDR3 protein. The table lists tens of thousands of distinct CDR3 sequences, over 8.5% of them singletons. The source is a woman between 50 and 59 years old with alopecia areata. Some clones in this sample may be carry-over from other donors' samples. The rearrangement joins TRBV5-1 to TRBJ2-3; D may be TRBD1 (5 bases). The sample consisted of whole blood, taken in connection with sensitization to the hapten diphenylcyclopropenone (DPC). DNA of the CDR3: TGCGCCAGCAGCTCGGCCAGGGCGGAAGATACGCAGTATTTT. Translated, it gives CASSSARAEDTQYF.